Following are 29 T cell receptor beta chains from one sample sequenced in a study of post-analysis software for immune sequencing data. Study-level points and caveats: In patients, about 5 TRBV segments were more frequent than in controls, with TRBV5-6, TRBV5-1 and TRBV20-1 among them.

Prepared TCR beta cDNA libraries contained unique molecular identifiers. One entry per CDR3 protein results from TCRdb running MiXCR on the PCR reads. The table shows roughly 650,000 distinct CDR3 sequences, with approximately 59% occurring only once. Their antigens are not known. Sequenced input: blood. The receptors derive from a girl aged 2 to 10 with multiple sclerosis.

Here the CDR3 reads CASSQGGLARPDTQYF. In DNA form, the CDR3 reads TGTGCCAGCAGCCAAGGCGGACTAGCGAGGCCAGATACGCAGTATTTT. The chain recombines TRBV4-2 with TRBJ2-3, with TRBD2 matching 9 bases. The germline V gene encodes CDR1 LGHNA and CDR2 YNFKEQ. The CDR3 is 16 amino acids. J lost 4 bases, V lost 1 base, and 6 bases had no gene match.

The chain employs TRBV6-5 and TRBJ2-5; 12 nucleotides align to TRBD2. The length of the CDR3 is 18 residues. J was trimmed by 3 bases and V by 4 bases; bases with no gene match: 12. The germline V gene has CDR1 MNHEY and CDR2 SVGAGI. CDR3 coding DNA: TGTGCCAGCAGTTCCCTGCCGCGGACTAGCGGGACCGAAGAGACCCAGTACTTC. Translated, it gives CASSSLPRTSGTEETQYF.

The chain combines TRBV13 with TRBJ2-1; D is unclear. CDR1 and CDR2 from the germline V gene are PRHDT and FYEKMQ (reference sequence). The V end lost 2 bases, the J end lost 5 bases, and 10 bases lay between the germline ends. The CDR3 is 14 residues long. The CDR3 reads CASSLLLENNEQFF. The CDR3 DNA reads as TGTGCCAGCAGCTTACTCCTAGAAAACAATGAGCAGTTCTTC.

V usage is TRBV12-3 or TRBV12-4 and J usage is TRBJ2-1, with TRBD1 matching over 10 bases. Trimming cost V 11 bases and J 5 bases; bases outside gene matches: 12. CDR3 length: 15 residues. CDR3 nucleotides: TGTGCCGGGAAAAAGACAGGGGGCACCCACAATGAGCAGTTCTTC. This codes for CAGKKTGGTHNEQFF.

The chain carries TRBV4-1 and TRBJ2-7; D is possibly TRBD2 (6 bases). V lost 0 bases and J lost 4, with 25 bases in between. The CDR3 covers 19 residues. Germline V gene sequence: CDR1 MGHRA, CDR2 YSYEKL. CDR3 nucleotide sequence: TGCGCCAGCAGCCAAGATTCACCTGGTGTTCGGGGGAGCGGGTACGAGCAGTACTTC. Translating it yields CASSQDSPGVRGSGYEQYF.

V usage is TRBV4-1 and J usage is TRBJ2-7, with a tentative D call TRBD1 (7 bases). The V gene's germline CDR1 is MGHRA and CDR2 YSYEKL. The CDR3 runs to 15 residues. Trimming cost V 0 bases and J 3 bases, with 12 bases left between them. CDR3 protein: CASSQDQGGLYEQYF. The CDR3 nucleotides read TGCGCCAGCAGCCAAGACCAGGGGGGCCTCTACGAGCAGTACTTC.

The table lists this clonotype with a few counts. The CDR3 region is CSVEGGTTDTQYF. The DNA of the CDR3 is TGCAGCGTTGAGGGCGGGACTACAGATACGCAGTATTTT. V is TRBV29-1 and J is TRBJ2-3; the D gene is possibly TRBD2 (6 bases). This CDR3 comprises 13 residues. Trimming took 3 bases from V and 3 from J, leaving 10 bases between them. Germline assignment: CDR1 SQVTM and CDR2 ANQGSEA.

The chain recombines TRBV12-3 or TRBV12-4 with TRBJ2-2; TRBD2 matches 14 bases. V lost 7 bases and J lost 4; bases outside the gene matches: 14. The CDR3 spans 19 residues. The CDR3 sequence: CASTSTGGLAGEGTGELFF. The CDR3 DNA follows: TGTGCCAGCACCTCGACAGGGGGACTAGCGGGAGAGGGCACCGGGGAGCTGTTTTTT.

V usage is TRBV6-1 and J usage is TRBJ2-6, with TRBD1 matching over 8 bases. J lost 0 bases, V lost 10 bases, and 14 bases had no gene match. Germline V gives CDR1 MNHNS, CDR2 SASEGT. CDR3 length: 18 residues. The CDR3 DNA reads TGTGCCACTACTGACCCAGGGGGCTTGAGCTCTGGGGCCAACGTCCTGACTTTC. It yields the protein CATTDPGGLSSGANVLTF.

V usage is TRBV20-1 and J usage is TRBJ2-5, with D perhaps TRBD2 (5 bases). Germline V gene data show CDR1 as DFQATT and CDR2 as SNEGSKA (reference sequence). The V end lost 6 bases, the J end lost 11 bases, and 13 bases lay between the germline ends. The CDR3 has 10 residues. CDR3 residues: CSALGPEQYF. The CDR3 nucleotides read TGCAGTGCACTAGGTCCGGAGCAGTACTTC.

This rearrangement joins TRBV20-1 to TRBJ2-1; 7 bases are shared with TRBD2. The CDR3 is 12 residues long. Trimming removed 7 bases from V and 6 bases from J; junction bases left unmatched: 6. Germline CDR1 reads DFQATT; CDR2 reads SNEGSKA (reference sequence). The CDR3 protein is CSGLAGSNEQFF. DNA for the CDR3: TGCAGTGGACTAGCCGGTTCCAATGAGCAGTTCTTC.

The chain is built from TRBV7-9 and TRBJ1-1; perhaps TRBD1 as D (6 bases). Between the trimmed V and J ends, which lost 0 bases and 4 bases, there was a span of 24 bases. Germline lookup yields CDR1 SEHNR and CDR2 FQNEAQ (reference sequence). The CDR3 has 19 amino acids. CDR3 bases: TGTGCCAGCAGCTTAGCGAATAGGGCAGGGGATAAACAAAGCACTGAAGCTTTCTTT. Protein: CASSLANRAGDKQSTEAFF.

This clonotype was seen only a few times. For the CDR3, the DNA is TGCAGCGTTAACTACAATGAGCAGTTCTTC. It specifies CSVNYNEQFF. The chain recombines TRBV29-1 with TRBJ2-1; D unclear. Germline V lookup: CDR1 SQVTM, CDR2 ANQGSEA. CDR3 length equals 10 residues. Trimming removed 5 bases at V and 3 bases at J, with 2 bases between.

This clonotype was found a few times. The chain carries TRBV7-3 and TRBJ2-3; no definite D call. CDR1 and CDR2 (germline): SGHTA, FQGTGA. CDR3 length: 13 residues. Trimming left V 0 bases short and J 6 bases short, with 7 bases between. CDR3 in amino acids: CASSLTVVDTQYF. The DNA of the CDR3 is TGTGCCAGCAGCTTAACCGTTGTGGATACGCAGTATTTT.

The rearrangement links TRBV12-3 or TRBV12-4 to TRBJ2-4, with D hard to call. Trimming cost V 4 bases and J 13 bases, with 11 bases left between them. The CDR3 contains 11 residues. The CDR3 DNA is TGTGCCAGCAGTTCGAGTAATGAGCAGTACTTC. This sequence encodes CASSSSNEQYF.

The rearrangement joins TRBV20-1 to TRBJ2-7; 8 bases are a match to TRBD1. The CDR3 length is 13 residues. J lost 2 bases, V lost 7 bases, and 7 bases had no gene match. Germline V gene data show CDR1 as DFQATT and CDR2 as SNEGSKA (reference sequence). CDR3 amino acids: CSVEDRATYEQYF. The CDR3 bases are TGCAGTGTCGAGGACAGGGCAACCTACGAGCAGTACTTC.

The gene calls are TRBV20-1 and TRBJ1-2, with a weak D call TRBD1 (5 bases). The CDR3 has 11 residues. V lost 4 bases to trimming and J lost 8 bases, with 11 bases between them. Looked up from germline, CDR1 is DFQATT and CDR2 is SNEGSKA (reference sequence). The CDR3 spells CSANNGDGYTF. CDR3 nucleotides: TGCAGTGCTAATAATGGGGACGGCTACACCTTC.

This chain connects TRBV20-1 to TRBJ2-6, with D uncertain. V was cut by 0 bases and J by 0 bases, with 3 bases left in between. CDR3 length: 14 residues. Germline V gives CDR1 DFQATT, CDR2 SNEGSKA (reference sequence). CDR3 loop: CSARDSSGANVLTF. CDR3 coding DNA: TGCAGTGCTAGAGACAGCTCTGGGGCCAACGTCCTGACTTTC.

The chain carries TRBV20-1 and TRBJ2-1; D tentatively fits TRBD1 or TRBD2 (6 bases each). The germline V gene encodes CDR1 DFQATT and CDR2 SNEGSKA (reference sequence). V was trimmed by 6 bases and J by 6 bases, leaving 21 bases between them. This CDR3 has 15 residues. CDR3 amino acids: CSARPRGVGGNEQFF. For the CDR3, the DNA is TGCAGTGCCAGACCTAGGGGGGTCGGTGGCAATGAGCAGTTCTTC.

This chain connects TRBV12-3 or TRBV12-4 to TRBJ2-7, with D possibly being TRBD1 or TRBD2 (6 bases each). The CDR3 extends over 15 amino acids. V was cut by 8 bases and J by 3 bases, with 20 bases left in between. The CDR3 sequence: CASSLGRGADYEQYF. CDR3 nucleotides: TGTGCCAGCTCCCTCGGTAGGGGGGCGGACTACGAGCAGTACTTC.

J is TRBJ2-7 and V is TRBV5-1; D remains ambiguous. This CDR3 has 15 amino acids. Germline assignment: CDR1 SGHRS and CDR2 YFSETQ. Deletions cut 5 bases from V and 1 base from J, with 16 bases between. The CDR3 DNA is TGCGCCAGCAGGTTTGCTCAGAAAAAATCCTACGAGCAGTACTTC. Amino acids: CASRFAQKKSYEQYF. Complete variable domain (other parts from reference TRBV5-1 and TRBJ2-7): KAGVTQTPRYLIKTRGQQVTLSCSPISGHRSVSWYQQTPGQGLQFLFEYFSETQRNKGNFPGRFSGRQFSNSRSEMNVSTLELGDSALYLCASRFAQKKSYEQYFGPGTRLTVT.

This clonotype showed up just a few times. The chain uses TRBV27 and TRBJ2-6, with D hard to call. There are 18 residues in the CDR3. V was shortened by 2 bases and J by 0 bases, with 14 bases between the two germline ends. Germline CDR1 MNHEY, CDR2 SMNVEV (reference sequence). Here the CDR3 reads CASSLKDPRDSGANVLTF. DNA for the CDR3: TGTGCCAGCAGTTTAAAGGACCCTAGGGACTCTGGGGCCAACGTCCTGACTTTC.

The chain carries TRBV11-2 and TRBJ2-1, with 9 positions matching TRBD2. Germline V gives CDR1 SGHAT, CDR2 FQNNGV. V trimming: 3 bases; J trimming: 4 bases; junction bases outside the gene matches: 10. The CDR3 has 17 residues. The CDR3 region is CASSFLAGAFPYNEQFF. DNA for the CDR3: TGTGCCAGCAGCTTTTTAGCGGGGGCGTTCCCTTACAATGAGCAGTTCTTC.

This clonotype was recorded only once. This chain joins TRBV7-9 and TRBJ1-1; tentative D call: TRBD1 (6 bases). The germline CDR1 and CDR2 sequences are SEHNR and FQNEAQ (reference sequence). Trimming shortened V by 1 base and J by 7 bases, and 19 bases separated the two germline ends. This CDR3 spans 16 amino acids. CDR3: CASSLVGWGAEVEAFF. The CDR3 DNA follows: TGTGCCAGCAGCTTAGTGGGTTGGGGGGCTGAGGTTGAAGCTTTCTTT.

The DNA of the CDR3 is TGTGCCAGCAGCTTGGCGGTAAAGGGAGGGGACTATGGCTACACCTTC. Translation: CASSLAVKGGDYGYTF. The chain employs TRBV5-5 and TRBJ1-2; TRBD1 might be the D (5 bases). The CDR3 has 16 residues. The germline V gene encodes CDR1 SGHKS and CDR2 YYEKEE (reference sequence). The V and J ends lost 0 bases and 3 bases respectively, with 15 bases between them.

The chain is built from TRBV29-1 and TRBJ1-2; 8 positions agree with TRBD1. This CDR3 is built from 13 residues. Germline CDR1 and CDR2: SQVTM and ANQGSEA. The ends lost 7 bases at V and 8 bases at J; junction bases unmatched: 12. CDR3 sequence (DNA): TGCAGCGGGCATTTAGGGCAGGGGGCAGGCTACACCTTC. This codes for CSGHLGQGAGYTF.

The rearrangement uses TRBV5-1 and TRBJ2-1; 7 bases are shared with TRBD1. From germline, CDR1 is SGHRS and CDR2 YFSETQ. The CDR3 sequence is 17 residues long. Unmatched junction bases numbered 15, after V lost 4 bases and J lost 5 bases. The CDR3 DNA is TGCGCCAGCAGCCCGGCACGGACAGGCCGGGGAAACAATGAGCAGTTCTTC. It yields the protein CASSPARTGRGNNEQFF.

The rearrangement joins TRBV15 to TRBJ2-1; D is unresolved. Germline V gives CDR1 LNHNV, CDR2 YYDKDF (reference sequence). Trimming removed 1 base at V and 8 bases at J, with 15 bases between. The CDR3 loop spans 15 amino acids. CDR3 amino acids: CATSRGLETSHEQFF. The CDR3 coding sequence is TGTGCCACCAGCAGAGGGCTCGAAACCTCCCATGAGCAGTTCTTC.

The chain links TRBV7-2 to TRBJ2-3; TRBD1 agrees at 10 bases. Germline CDR1 reads SGHTA; CDR2 reads FQGNSA. V was pared by 5 bases and J by 4 bases, with 6 bases of the junction left unmatched. The CDR3 contains 15 residues. CDR3 in DNA: TGTGCCAGCAGCCTCCGGGACAGGGGATCAGATACGCAGTATTTT. As protein: CASSLRDRGSDTQYF.